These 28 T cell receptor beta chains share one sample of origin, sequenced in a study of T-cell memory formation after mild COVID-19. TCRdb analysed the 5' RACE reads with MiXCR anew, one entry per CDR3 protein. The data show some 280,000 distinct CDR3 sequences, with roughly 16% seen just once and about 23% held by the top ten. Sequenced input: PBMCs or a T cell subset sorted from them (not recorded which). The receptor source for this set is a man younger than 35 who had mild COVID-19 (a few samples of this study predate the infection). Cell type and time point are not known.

The chain's CDR3 is CSAQRLADLAKNIQYF. In DNA, the CDR3 is TGCAGTGCCCAGAGACTAGCGGACCTAGCCAAAAACATTCAGTACTTC. The V and J genes are TRBV20-1 and TRBJ2-4, with 9 positions matching TRBD2. This CDR3 region has 16 residues. Germline CDR1 and CDR2: DFQATT and SNEGSKA (reference sequence). With 6 bases clipped from V and 0 bases from J, the junction kept 9 bases outside the gene matches.

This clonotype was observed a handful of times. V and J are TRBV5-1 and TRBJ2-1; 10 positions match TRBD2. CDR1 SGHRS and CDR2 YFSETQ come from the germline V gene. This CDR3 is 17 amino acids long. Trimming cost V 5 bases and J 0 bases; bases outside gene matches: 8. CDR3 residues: CASSLAGARSSYNEQFF. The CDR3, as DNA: TGCGCCAGCAGTCTAGCGGGGGCTCGGAGCTCCTACAATGAGCAGTTCTTC.

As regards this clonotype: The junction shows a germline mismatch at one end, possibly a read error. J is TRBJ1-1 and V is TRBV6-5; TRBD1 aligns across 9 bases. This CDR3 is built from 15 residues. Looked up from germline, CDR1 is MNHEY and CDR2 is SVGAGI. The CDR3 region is CASRTDRGENAEAFF. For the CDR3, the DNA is TGTGCCAGCAGAACGGACAGGGGAGAGAACGCTGAAGCTTTCTTT.

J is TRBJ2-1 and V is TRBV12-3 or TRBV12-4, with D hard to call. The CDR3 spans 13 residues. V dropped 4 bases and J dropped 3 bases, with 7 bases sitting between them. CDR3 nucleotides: TGTGCCAGCAGTTCGATGAACTACAATGAGCAGTTCTTC. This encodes CASSSMNYNEQFF.

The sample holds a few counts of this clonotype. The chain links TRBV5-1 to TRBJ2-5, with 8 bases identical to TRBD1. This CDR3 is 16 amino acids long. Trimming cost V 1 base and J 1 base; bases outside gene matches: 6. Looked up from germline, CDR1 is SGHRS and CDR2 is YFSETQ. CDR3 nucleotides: TGCGCCAGCAGCTTGCCGAGACAGGGGTTCCAAGAGACCCAGTACTTC. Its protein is CASSLPRQGFQETQYF.

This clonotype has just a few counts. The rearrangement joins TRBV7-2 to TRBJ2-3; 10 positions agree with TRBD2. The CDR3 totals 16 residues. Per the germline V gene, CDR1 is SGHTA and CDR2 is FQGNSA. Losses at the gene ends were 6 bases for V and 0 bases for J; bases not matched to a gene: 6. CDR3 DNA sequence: TGTGCCAGCAGACGAGCGGGGGGGCTAAGCACAGATACGCAGTATTTT. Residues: CASRRAGGLSTDTQYF.

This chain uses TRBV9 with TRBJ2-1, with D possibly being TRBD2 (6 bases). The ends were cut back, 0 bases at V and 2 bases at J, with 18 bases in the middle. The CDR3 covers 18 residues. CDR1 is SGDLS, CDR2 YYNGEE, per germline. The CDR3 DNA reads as TGTGCCAGCAGCGTAGGTGGATGGGGAACGGGAGCCTACAATGAGCAGTTCTTC. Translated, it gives CASSVGGWGTGAYNEQFF.

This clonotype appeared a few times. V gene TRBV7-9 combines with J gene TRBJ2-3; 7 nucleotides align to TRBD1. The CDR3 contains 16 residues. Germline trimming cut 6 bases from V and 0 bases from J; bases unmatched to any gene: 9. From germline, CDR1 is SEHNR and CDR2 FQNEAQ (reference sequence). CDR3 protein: CASSANRDRSTDTQYF. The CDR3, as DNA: TGTGCCAGCAGTGCCAATCGGGACAGAAGCACAGATACGCAGTATTTT.

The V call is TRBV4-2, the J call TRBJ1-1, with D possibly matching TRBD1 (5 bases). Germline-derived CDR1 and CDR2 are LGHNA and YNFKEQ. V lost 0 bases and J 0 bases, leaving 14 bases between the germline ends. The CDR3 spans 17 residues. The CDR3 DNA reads TGTGCCAGCAGCCAAGAGGCTGGAGGGGTGATGAACACTGAAGCTTTCTTT. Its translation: CASSQEAGGVMNTEAFF.

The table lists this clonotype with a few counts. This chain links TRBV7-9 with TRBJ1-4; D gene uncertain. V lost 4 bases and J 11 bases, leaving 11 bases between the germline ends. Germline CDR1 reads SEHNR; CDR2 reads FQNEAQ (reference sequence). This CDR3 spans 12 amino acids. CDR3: CASSSIVGKLFF. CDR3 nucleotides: TGTGCCAGCAGCTCCATCGTAGGGAAACTGTTTTTT.

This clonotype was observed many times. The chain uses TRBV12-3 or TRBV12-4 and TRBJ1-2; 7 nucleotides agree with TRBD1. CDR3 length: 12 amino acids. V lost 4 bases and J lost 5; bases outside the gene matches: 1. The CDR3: CASSWTGYGYTF. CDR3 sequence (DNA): TGTGCCAGCAGTTGGACAGGATATGGCTACACCTTC.

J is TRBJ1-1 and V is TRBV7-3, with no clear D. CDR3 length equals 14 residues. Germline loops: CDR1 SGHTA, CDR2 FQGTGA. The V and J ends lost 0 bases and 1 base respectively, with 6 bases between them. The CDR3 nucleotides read TGTGCCAGCAGCTTAACCCGGGGGAACACTGAAGCTTTCTTT. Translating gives CASSLTRGNTEAFF.

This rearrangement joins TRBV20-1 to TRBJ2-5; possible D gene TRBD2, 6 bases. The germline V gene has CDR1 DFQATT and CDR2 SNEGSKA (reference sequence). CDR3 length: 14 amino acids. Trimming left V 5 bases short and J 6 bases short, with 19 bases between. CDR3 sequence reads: CSASGREAGKTQYF. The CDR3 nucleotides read TGCAGTGCTTCGGGGCGAGAGGCGGGGAAGACCCAGTACTTC.

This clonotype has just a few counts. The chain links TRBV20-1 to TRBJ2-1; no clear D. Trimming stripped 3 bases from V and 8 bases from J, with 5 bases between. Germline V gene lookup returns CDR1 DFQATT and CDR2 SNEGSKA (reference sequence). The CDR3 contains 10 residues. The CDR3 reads CSASYDEQFF. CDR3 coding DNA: TGCAGTGCTAGTTACGATGAGCAGTTCTTC.

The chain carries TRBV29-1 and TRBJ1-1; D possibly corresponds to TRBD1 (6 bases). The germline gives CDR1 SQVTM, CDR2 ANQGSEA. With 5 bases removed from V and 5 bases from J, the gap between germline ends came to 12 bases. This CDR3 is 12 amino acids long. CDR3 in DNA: TGCAGCGTTCGGGGGGCGCGGACTGAAGCTTTCTTT. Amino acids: CSVRGARTEAFF.

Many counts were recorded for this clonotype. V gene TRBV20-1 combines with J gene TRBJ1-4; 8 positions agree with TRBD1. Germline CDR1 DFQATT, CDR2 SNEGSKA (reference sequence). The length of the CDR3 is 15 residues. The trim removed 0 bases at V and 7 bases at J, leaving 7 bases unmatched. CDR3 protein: CSARDPTGAAEKLFF. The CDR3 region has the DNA TGCAGTGCTAGAGATCCGACAGGGGCGGCTGAAAAACTGTTTTTT.

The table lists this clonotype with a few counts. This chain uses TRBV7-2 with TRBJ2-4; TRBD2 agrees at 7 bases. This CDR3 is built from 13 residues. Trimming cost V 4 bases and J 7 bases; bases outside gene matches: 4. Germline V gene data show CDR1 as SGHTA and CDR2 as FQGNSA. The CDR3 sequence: CASSSGGGNIQYF. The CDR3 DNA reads TGTGCCAGCAGCTCCGGGGGAGGGAACATTCAGTACTTC.

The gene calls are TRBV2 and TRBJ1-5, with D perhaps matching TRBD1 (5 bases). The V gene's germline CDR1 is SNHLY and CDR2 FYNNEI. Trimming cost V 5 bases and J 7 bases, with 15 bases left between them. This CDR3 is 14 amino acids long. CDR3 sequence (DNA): TGTGCCAGCAGTTTTCAGGGATCAATACAGCCCCAGCATTTT. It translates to CASSFQGSIQPQHF. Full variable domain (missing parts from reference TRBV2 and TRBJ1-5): EPEVTQTPSHQVTQMGQEVILRCVPISNHLYFYWYRQILGQKVEFLVSFYNNEISEKSEIFDDQFSVERPDGSNFTLKIRSTKLEDSAMYFCASSFQGSIQPQHFGDGTRLSIL.

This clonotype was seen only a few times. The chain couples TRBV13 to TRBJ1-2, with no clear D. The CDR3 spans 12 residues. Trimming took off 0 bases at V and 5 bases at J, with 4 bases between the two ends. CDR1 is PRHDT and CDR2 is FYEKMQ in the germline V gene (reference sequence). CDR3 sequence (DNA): TGTGCCAGCAGCTTAGGACCTTATGGCTACACCTTC. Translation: CASSLGPYGYTF.

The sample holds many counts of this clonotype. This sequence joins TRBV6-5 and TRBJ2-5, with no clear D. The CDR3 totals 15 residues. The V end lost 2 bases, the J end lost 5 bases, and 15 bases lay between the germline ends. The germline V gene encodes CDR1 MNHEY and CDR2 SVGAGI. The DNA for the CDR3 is TGTGCCAGCAGTTACGGCGTTGGACCTCAGGAGACCCAGTACTTC. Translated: CASSYGVGPQETQYF.

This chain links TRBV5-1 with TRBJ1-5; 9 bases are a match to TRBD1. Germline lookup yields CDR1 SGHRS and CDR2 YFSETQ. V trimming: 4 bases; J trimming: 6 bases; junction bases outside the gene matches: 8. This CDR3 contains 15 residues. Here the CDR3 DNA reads TGCGCCAGCAGCCCGGGGACAGGGCGGCTTCAGCCCCAGCATTTT. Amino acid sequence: CASSPGTGRLQPQHF.

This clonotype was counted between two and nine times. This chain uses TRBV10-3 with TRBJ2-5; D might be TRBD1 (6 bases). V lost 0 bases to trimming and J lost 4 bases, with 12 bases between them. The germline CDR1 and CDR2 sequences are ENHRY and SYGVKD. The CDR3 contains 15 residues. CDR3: CAISESEGRGETQYF. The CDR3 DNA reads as TGTGCCATCAGTGAGTCGGAAGGCAGGGGAGAGACCCAGTACTTC.

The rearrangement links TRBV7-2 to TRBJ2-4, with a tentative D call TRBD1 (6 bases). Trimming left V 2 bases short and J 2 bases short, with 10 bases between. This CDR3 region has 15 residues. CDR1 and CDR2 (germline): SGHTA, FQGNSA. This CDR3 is CASSLNRVTKNIQYF. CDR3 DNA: TGTGCCAGCAGCTTAAACAGGGTTACCAAAAACATTCAGTACTTC. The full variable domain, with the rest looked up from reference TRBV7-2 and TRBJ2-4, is GAGVSQSPSNKVTEKGKDVELRCDPISGHTALYWYRQSLGQGLEFLIYFQGNSAPDKSGLPSDRFSAERTGGSVSTLTIQRTQQEDSAVYLCASSLNRVTKNIQYFGAGTRLSVL.

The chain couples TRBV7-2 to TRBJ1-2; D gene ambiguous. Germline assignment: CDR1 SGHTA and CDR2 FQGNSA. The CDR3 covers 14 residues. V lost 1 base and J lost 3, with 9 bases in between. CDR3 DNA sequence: TGTGCCAGCAGCTTAGGCTTCCGAGACTATGGCTACACCTTC. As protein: CASSLGFRDYGYTF.

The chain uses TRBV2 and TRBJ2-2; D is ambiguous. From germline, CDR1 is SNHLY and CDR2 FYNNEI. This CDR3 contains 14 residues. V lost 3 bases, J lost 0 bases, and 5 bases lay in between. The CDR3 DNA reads TGTGCCAGCAGTGACACCGCGAACACCGGGGAGCTGTTTTTT. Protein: CASSDTANTGELFF.

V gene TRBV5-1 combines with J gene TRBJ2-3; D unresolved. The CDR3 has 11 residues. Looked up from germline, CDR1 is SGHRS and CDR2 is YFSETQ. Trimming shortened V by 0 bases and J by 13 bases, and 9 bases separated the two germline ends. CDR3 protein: CASSLEIEKYF. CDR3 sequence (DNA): TGCGCCAGCAGCTTGGAGATTGAGAAGTATTTT. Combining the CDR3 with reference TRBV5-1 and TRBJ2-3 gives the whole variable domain KAGVTQTPRYLIKTRGQQVTLSCSPISGHRSVSWYQQTPGQGLQFLFEYFSETQRNKGNFPGRFSGRQFSNSRSEMNVSTLELGDSALYLCASSLEIEKYFGPGTRLTVL.

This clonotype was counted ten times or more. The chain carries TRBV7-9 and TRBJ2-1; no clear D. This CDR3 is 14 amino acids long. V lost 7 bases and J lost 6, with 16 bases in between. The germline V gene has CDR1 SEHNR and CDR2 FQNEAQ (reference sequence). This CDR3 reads CASMVMGNSNEQFF. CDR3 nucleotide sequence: TGTGCCAGCATGGTCATGGGTAATTCCAATGAGCAGTTCTTC.

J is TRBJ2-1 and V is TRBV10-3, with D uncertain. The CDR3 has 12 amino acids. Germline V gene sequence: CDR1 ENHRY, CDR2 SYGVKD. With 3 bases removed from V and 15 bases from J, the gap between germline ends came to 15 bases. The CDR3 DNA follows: TGTGCCATCAGTGATCAGGCCCCCGTTGCGTTCTTC. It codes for CAISDQAPVAFF.